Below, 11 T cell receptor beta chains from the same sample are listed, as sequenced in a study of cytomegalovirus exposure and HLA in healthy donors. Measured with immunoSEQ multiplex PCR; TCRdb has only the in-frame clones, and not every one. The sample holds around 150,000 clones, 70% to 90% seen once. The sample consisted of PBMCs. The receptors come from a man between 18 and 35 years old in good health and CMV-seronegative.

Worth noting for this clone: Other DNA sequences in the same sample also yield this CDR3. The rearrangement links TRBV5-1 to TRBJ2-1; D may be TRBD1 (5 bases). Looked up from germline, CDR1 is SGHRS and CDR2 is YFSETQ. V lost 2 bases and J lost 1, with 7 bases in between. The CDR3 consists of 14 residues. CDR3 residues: CASSLDSSYNEQFF. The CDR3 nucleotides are TGCGCCAGCAGCTTAGACAGTTCCTACAATGAGCAGTTCTTC.

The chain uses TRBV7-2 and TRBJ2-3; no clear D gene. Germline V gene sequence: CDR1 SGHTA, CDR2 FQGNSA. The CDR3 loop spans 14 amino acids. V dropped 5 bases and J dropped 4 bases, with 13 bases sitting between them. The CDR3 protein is CASSILLSSDTQYF. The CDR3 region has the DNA TGTGCCAGCAGCATTCTACTTTCCTCAGATACGCAGTATTTT.

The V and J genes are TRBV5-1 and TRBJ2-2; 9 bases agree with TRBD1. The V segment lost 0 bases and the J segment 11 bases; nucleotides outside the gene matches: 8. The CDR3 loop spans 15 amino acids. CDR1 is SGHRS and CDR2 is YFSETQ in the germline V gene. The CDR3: CASSLATGGRSELFF. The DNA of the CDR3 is TGCGCCAGCAGCTTGGCCACAGGGGGCAGGTCAGAGCTGTTTTTT. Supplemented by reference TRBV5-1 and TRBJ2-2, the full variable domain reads KAGVTQTPRYLIKTRGQQVTLSCSPISGHRSVSWYQQTPGQGLQFLFEYFSETQRNKGNFPGRFSGRQFSNSRSEMNVSTLELGDSALYLCASSLATGGRSELFFGEGSRLTVL.

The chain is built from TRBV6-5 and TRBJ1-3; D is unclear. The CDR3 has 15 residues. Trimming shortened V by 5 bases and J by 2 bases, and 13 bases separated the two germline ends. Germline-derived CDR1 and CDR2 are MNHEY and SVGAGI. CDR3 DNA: TGTGCCAGCAGTCCGTTCGGAGGGACTGGAAACACCATATATTTT. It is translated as CASSPFGGTGNTIYF.

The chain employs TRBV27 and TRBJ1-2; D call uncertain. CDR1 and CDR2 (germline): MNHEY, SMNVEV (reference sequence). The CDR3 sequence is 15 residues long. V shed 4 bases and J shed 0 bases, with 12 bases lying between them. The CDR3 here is CASSSHTKANYGYTF. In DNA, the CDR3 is TGTGCCAGCAGTTCCCACACGAAAGCTAACTATGGCTACACCTTC.

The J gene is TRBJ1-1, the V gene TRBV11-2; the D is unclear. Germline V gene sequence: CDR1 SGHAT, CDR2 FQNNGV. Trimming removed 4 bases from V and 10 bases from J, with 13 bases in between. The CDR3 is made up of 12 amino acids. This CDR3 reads CASSSHSLAAFF. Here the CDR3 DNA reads TGTGCCAGCAGCTCCCACTCGCTCGCAGCTTTCTTT.

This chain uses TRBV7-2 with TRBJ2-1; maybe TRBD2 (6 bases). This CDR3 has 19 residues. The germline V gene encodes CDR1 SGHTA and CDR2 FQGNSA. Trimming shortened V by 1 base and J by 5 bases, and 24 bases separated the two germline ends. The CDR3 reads CASSLGPPYLSGPDNEQFF. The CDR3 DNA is TGTGCCAGCAGCTTAGGCCCTCCCTATCTTAGCGGACCAGACAATGAGCAGTTCTTC.

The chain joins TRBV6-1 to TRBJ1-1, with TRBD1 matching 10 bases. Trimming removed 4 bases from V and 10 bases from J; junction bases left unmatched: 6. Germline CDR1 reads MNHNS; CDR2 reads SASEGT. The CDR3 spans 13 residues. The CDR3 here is CASSGQGAVGAFF. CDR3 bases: TGTGCCAGCAGTGGACAGGGGGCGGTGGGAGCTTTCTTT.

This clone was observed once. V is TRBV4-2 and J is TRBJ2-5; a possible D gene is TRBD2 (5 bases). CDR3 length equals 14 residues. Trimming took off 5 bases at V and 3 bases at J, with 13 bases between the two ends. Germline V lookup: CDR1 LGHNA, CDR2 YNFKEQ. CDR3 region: CASSVGPGEETQYF. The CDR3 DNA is TGTGCCAGCAGCGTTGGCCCCGGGGAAGAGACCCAGTACTTC.

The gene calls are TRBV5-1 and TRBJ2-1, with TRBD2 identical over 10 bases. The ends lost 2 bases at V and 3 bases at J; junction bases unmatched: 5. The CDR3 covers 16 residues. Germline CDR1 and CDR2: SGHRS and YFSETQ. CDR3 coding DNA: TGCGCCAGCAGCTTAGCGGGGGGGCTTAACTACAATGAGCAGTTCTTC. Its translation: CASSLAGGLNYNEQFF.

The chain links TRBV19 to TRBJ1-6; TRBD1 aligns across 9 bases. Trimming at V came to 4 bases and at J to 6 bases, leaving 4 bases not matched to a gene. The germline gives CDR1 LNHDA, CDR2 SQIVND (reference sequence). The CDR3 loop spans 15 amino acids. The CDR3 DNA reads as TGTGCCAGTAGTAAGGACAGGGGAGGTAATTCACCCCTCCACTTT. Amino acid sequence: CASSKDRGGNSPLHF.